The 15 T cell receptor beta chains below come from one sample, sequenced in a study of blood T cell repertoires in COVID-19. This table comes from immunoSEQ multiplex PCR, and its TCRdb copy is limited to in-frame clones, with some not included. The sample holds 350,000 to 400,000 clones; more than 70% are singletons and the top ten take around 2%. What was sequenced was PBMCs or T cells enriched from blood (not recorded which). The receptors derive from a man between 40 and 49 years old in a cohort exposed to, infected with or recovered from COVID-19 (not recorded which).

This clone was recorded a few times. Other nucleotide sequences in the sample specify the same CDR3. This rearrangement joins TRBV5-6 to TRBJ2-1, with TRBD2 matching 11 bases. From germline, CDR1 is SGHDT and CDR2 YYEEEE. With 0 bases clipped from V and 6 bases from J, the junction kept 2 bases outside the gene matches. The CDR3 is 15 amino acids. CDR3 nucleotide sequence: TGTGCCAGCAGCTTGGGCCTAGCGGGAGGCAATGAGCAGTTCTTC. It codes for CASSLGLAGGNEQFF. The whole variable domain, filled in from reference TRBV5-6 and TRBJ2-1, reads DAGVTQSPTHLIKTRGQQVTLRCSPKSGHDTVSWYQQALGQGPQFIFQYYEEEERQRGNFPDRFSGHQFPNYSSELNVNALLLGDSALYLCASSLGLAGGNEQFFGPGTRLTVL.

DNA for the CDR3: TGTGCCAGCAGTGAATTGGGGACAGGGAGCACAGATACGCAGTATTTT. As protein: CASSELGTGSTDTQYF. This chain uses TRBV25-1 with TRBJ2-3; the match to TRBD1 covers 9 bases. V shed 1 base and J 0 bases; nucleotides not matched to a gene: 2. This CDR3 has 16 residues. The germline V gene encodes CDR1 MGHDK and CDR2 SYGVNS.

This chain joins TRBV7-9 and TRBJ1-1; D ambiguous. There are 14 residues in the CDR3. Germline V CDR1 and CDR2: SEHNR, FQNEAQ (reference sequence). Trimming left V 1 base short and J 1 base short, with 7 bases between. The CDR3: CASSLEAANTEAFF. The CDR3 DNA is TGTGCCAGCAGCTTAGAAGCCGCGAACACTGAAGCTTTCTTT. The full variable domain, with the rest looked up from reference TRBV7-9 and TRBJ1-1, is DTGVSQNPRHKITKRGQNVTFRCDPISEHNRLYWYRQTLGQGPEFLTYFQNEAQLEKSRLLSDRFSAERPKGSFSTLEIQRTEQGDSAMYLCASSLEAANTEAFFGQGTRLTVV.

This chain uses TRBV5-6 with TRBJ2-1, with TRBD2 matching over 7 bases. CDR3 length equals 17 residues. From germline, CDR1 is SGHDT and CDR2 YYEEEE. V lost 3 bases, J lost 3 bases, and 12 bases stayed unmatched. The CDR3 region is CASSSNMGLLIYNEQFF. The CDR3 DNA follows: TGTGCCAGCAGCTCCAATATGGGACTACTGATCTACAATGAGCAGTTCTTC.

The chain has TRBV28 and TRBJ1-5; 8 bases fit TRBD1. Per germline, CDR1 MDHEN and CDR2 SYDVKM. With 6 bases clipped from V and 4 bases from J, the junction kept 11 bases outside the gene matches. The CDR3 spans 16 residues. The CDR3 here is CASRASGQGMNQPQHF. DNA of the CDR3: TGTGCCAGCAGGGCATCTGGACAGGGTATGAATCAGCCCCAGCATTTT.

V is TRBV5-4 and J is TRBJ1-1; D remains unclear. The V end lost 1 base, the J end lost 1 base, and 8 bases lay between the germline ends. The CDR3 sequence is 14 residues long. From germline, CDR1 is SGHNT and CDR2 YYREEE (reference sequence). CDR3 sequence (DNA): TGTGCCAGCAGCTTGCTGGGCAGGAACACTGAAGCTTTCTTT. This sequence encodes CASSLLGRNTEAFF. Supplemented by reference TRBV5-4 and TRBJ1-1, the full variable domain reads ETGVTQSPTHLIKTRGQQVTLRCSSQSGHNTVSWYQQALGQGPQFIFQYYREEENGRGNFPPRFSGLQFPNYSSELNVNALELDDSALYLCASSLLGRNTEAFFGQGTRLTVV.

V and J are TRBV15 and TRBJ1-6; no clear D. Germline CDR1 LNHNV, CDR2 YYDKDF (reference sequence). The V gene lost 0 bases and the J gene lost 11 bases, with 11 bases spanning the gap. The CDR3 contains 14 residues. Here the CDR3 reads CATSREEFLAPLHF. The CDR3 nucleotides are TGTGCCACCAGCAGAGAGGAGTTTTTGGCACCCCTCCACTTT.

The rearrangement joins TRBV10-3 to TRBJ2-2; 9 nucleotides align to TRBD1. The ends lost 2 bases at V and 7 bases at J; junction bases unmatched: 8. This CDR3 is 16 amino acids long. Germline lookup yields CDR1 ENHRY and CDR2 SYGVKD. The DNA for the CDR3 is TGTGCCATCAGTGAGACCGGGACAGGGTCCGGCGGGGAGCTGTTTTTT. It specifies CAISETGTGSGGELFF.

The chain recombines TRBV19 with TRBJ1-2; D ambiguous. With 5 bases removed from V and 3 bases from J, the gap between germline ends came to 10 bases. The CDR3 length is 13 residues. Germline V gives CDR1 LNHDA, CDR2 SQIVND (reference sequence). CDR3 in amino acids: CASSLEAHYGYTF. The CDR3 DNA reads TGTGCCAGTAGTCTTGAGGCTCACTATGGCTACACCTTC.

The V gene is TRBV5-4, the J gene TRBJ1-2, with D uncertain. Trimming pared 3 bases from V and 0 bases from J, leaving 9 bases between. The CDR3 is 14 amino acids. CDR1 and CDR2 from the germline V gene are SGHNT and YYREEE (reference sequence). The CDR3 DNA sequence: TGTGCCAGCAGCTATGGAGGTTCTAACTATGGCTACACCTTC. It yields the protein CASSYGGSNYGYTF.

The rearrangement joins TRBV5-1 to TRBJ1-1; 8 nucleotides align to TRBD1. The CDR3 length is 14 residues. In germline, CDR1 is SGHRS, CDR2 YFSETQ. With 0 bases clipped from V and 12 bases from J, the junction kept 10 bases outside the gene matches. The DNA of the CDR3 is TGCGCCAGCAGCTTGGTGGCGATGGACAGGGTAACTTTCTTT. Translated, it gives CASSLVAMDRVTFF.

This clone was seen a handful of times. The CDR3 reads CAWSLGQSYNEQFF. Here the CDR3 DNA reads TGTGCCTGGAGTTTGGGACAGTCCTACAATGAGCAGTTCTTC. V gene TRBV30 combines with J gene TRBJ2-1; 7 nucleotides agree with TRBD1. Germline V gene data show CDR1 as GTSNPN and CDR2 as SVGIG (reference sequence). The V and J ends lost 2 bases and 1 base, in that order; junction bases with no gene match: 2. The CDR3 contains 14 residues. The variable domain in full, with the rest retrieved from reference TRBV30 and TRBJ2-1, is SQTIHQWPATLVQPVGSPLSLECTVEGTSNPNLYWYRQAAGRGLQLLFYSVGIGQISSEVPQNLSASRPQDRQFILSSKKLLLSDSGFYLCAWSLGQSYNEQFFGPGTRLTVL.

The V call is TRBV2, the J call TRBJ2-1; D is unresolved. The CDR3 has 14 residues. Trimming pared 5 bases from V and 0 bases from J, leaving 8 bases between. Germline lookup yields CDR1 SNHLY and CDR2 FYNNEI. The chain's CDR3 is CASSSAASYNEQFF. In DNA, the CDR3 is TGTGCCAGCAGTTCCGCGGCCTCCTACAATGAGCAGTTCTTC.

V usage is TRBV9 and J usage is TRBJ1-2; D unresolved. V was trimmed by 0 bases and J by 8 bases, leaving 11 bases between them. Germline CDR1 SGDLS, CDR2 YYNGEE. The CDR3 is 13 amino acids. This CDR3 is CASSVGGSHGYTF. The CDR3 nucleotides are TGTGCCAGCAGCGTAGGAGGGTCTCACGGCTACACCTTC.

The chain carries TRBV2 and TRBJ2-7; D perhaps matches TRBD1 (6 bases). This CDR3 is built from 17 residues. The V end was cut by 6 bases, the J end by 0 bases, with 21 bases between. Germline loops: CDR1 SNHLY, CDR2 FYNNEI. DNA of the CDR3: TGTGCCAGCAGCCTTCTTTCCGGGACACTAAGCTCCTACGAGCAGTACTTC. Its protein is CASSLLSGTLSSYEQYF.